The rows below give T cell receptor beta chains drawn from one sample of a study of OX40 agonist ivuxolimab in advanced cancers. TCRdb's table, derived via immunoSEQ multiplex PCR, lists solely in-frame clones and lacks some. The profile shows more than 75,000 clones, around 84% of them singletons. This sample comprised CD4+ or CD8+ T cells sorted from blood, obtained in a trial of the OX40 agonist ivuxolimab. The receptors originated from an adult with an advanced solid tumor such as melanoma, head and neck, liver or kidney cancer. Both conserved end residues are part of each CDR3. D genes are given only for firm matches. Clone sizes are given selectively: once, few, many, or a class where the clone is expanded.

once,TRBD1,TRBJ2-7,TRBV7-2,TGTGCCAGCAGCCCAACAGGGGAAAGCTCCTACGAGCAGTACTTC,CASSPTGESSYEQYF
NA,TRBD1,TRBJ1-5,TRBV5-6,TGTGCCAGCAGCTCATATCGGACAGGGGAGGTGAGCAATCAGCCCCAGCATTTT,CASSSYRTGEVSNQPQHF
NA,NA,TRBJ2-1,TRBV7-7,TGTGCCAGCAGCACCAGCTCAGACCCCTCAAATGAGCAGTTCTTC,CASSTSSDPSNEQFF
NA,TRBD2,TRBJ2-3,TRBV5-1,TGCGCCAGCAGCTTCCGGACTAGCGGTGTCTGGGATACGCAGTATTTT,CASSFRTSGVWDTQYF
NA,NA,TRBJ1-2,TRBV12-5,TGTGCTAGTGGTTTGGGGGGGGCTCTGGGTGGCTACACCTTC,CASGLGGALGGYTF
NA,NA,TRBJ1-4,TRBV7-9,TGTGCCAGCAGGGAGGGCGGGTCTAATGAAAAACTGTTTTTT,CASREGGSNEKLFF
once,NA,TRBJ1-1,TRBV30,TGTGCCTTCCCCTCGGAACTTAAAAGAGGGGAAGCTTTCTTT,CAFPSELKRGEAFF
once,NA,TRBJ2-6,TRBV4-2,TGTGCCAGCAGCCAAGGACCGCAGGGTGCTGGGGCCAACGTCCTGACTTTC,CASSQGPQGAGANVLTF
NA,NA,TRBJ1-4,TRBV5-1,TGCGCCAGCAGCCTCGGTTCGAGAGGAGAAAAACTGTTTTTT,CASSLGSRGEKLFF
NA,TRBD1,TRBJ2-2,TRBV25-1,TGTGCCAGCAGTGAGGCCATTACAGGGGCTCGGGACACCGGGGAGCTGTTTTTT,CASSEAITGARDTGELFF
NA,NA,TRBJ2-3,TRBV6-6,TGTGCCAGCAGCCGTGACCCTCCAGTCCCAGATACGCAGTATTTT,CASSRDPPVPDTQYF
NA,NA,TRBJ2-7,TRBV28,TGTGCCAGCAGTCCTCAGGACGGAGGGCACTACGAGCAGTACTTC,CASSPQDGGHYEQYF